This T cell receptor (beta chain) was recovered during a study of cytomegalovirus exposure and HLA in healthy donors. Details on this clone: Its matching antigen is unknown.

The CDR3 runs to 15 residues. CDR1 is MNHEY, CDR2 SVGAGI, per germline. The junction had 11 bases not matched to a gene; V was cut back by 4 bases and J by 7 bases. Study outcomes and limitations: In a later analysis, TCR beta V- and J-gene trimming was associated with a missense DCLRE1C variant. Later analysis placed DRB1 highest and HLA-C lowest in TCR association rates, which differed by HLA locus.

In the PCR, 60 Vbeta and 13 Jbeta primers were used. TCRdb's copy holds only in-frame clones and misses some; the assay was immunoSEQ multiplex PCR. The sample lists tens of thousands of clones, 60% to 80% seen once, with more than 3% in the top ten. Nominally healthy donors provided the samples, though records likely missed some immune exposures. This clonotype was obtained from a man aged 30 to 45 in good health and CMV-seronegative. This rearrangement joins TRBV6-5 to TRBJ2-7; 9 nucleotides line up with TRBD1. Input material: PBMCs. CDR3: CASSWGQGSPWEQYF. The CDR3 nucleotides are TGTGCCAGCAGTTGGGGACAGGGTAGTCCCTGGGAGCAGTACTTC.